These 3 T cell receptor beta chains originate from one sample sequenced in a study of cytomegalovirus exposure and HLA in healthy donors. 60 Vbeta and 13 Jbeta primers were used in PCR. Here immunoSEQ multiplex PCR was the method, and the copy in TCRdb shows in-frame clones only, minus some. Among around 120,000 clones listed, roughly four fifths were seen once. Source material: PBMCs. Source of these receptors: a male donor in good health and CMV-seropositive.

This sequence joins TRBV9 and TRBJ2-3, with 10 bases that match TRBD2. CDR1 is SGDLS and CDR2 is YYNGEE in the germline V gene. J was trimmed by 4 bases and V by 0 bases; bases with no gene match: 8. There are 17 residues in the CDR3. CDR3 in amino acids: CASSVVASGSRADTQYF. The DNA of the CDR3 is TGTGCCAGCAGCGTAGTAGCTAGCGGGAGTAGGGCAGATACGCAGTATTTT.

V is TRBV19 and J is TRBJ2-7; perhaps TRBD2 as D (6 bases). Germline CDR1 LNHDA, CDR2 SQIVND (reference sequence). The CDR3 is made up of 12 amino acids. With 5 bases removed from V and 7 bases from J, the gap between germline ends came to 12 bases. DNA of the CDR3: TGTGCCAGTAGTCCGCTGGAGGGGGAGCAGTACTTC. Its protein is CASSPLEGEQYF.

The chain joins TRBV7-2 to TRBJ2-5, with no clear D. Germline assignment: CDR1 SGHTA and CDR2 FQGNSA. CDR3 length equals 12 residues. Trimming took off 4 bases at V and 4 bases at J, with 7 bases between the two ends. CDR3 loop: CASSSYRETQYF. The CDR3 DNA reads TGTGCCAGCAGCTCTTACAGAGAGACCCAGTACTTC.